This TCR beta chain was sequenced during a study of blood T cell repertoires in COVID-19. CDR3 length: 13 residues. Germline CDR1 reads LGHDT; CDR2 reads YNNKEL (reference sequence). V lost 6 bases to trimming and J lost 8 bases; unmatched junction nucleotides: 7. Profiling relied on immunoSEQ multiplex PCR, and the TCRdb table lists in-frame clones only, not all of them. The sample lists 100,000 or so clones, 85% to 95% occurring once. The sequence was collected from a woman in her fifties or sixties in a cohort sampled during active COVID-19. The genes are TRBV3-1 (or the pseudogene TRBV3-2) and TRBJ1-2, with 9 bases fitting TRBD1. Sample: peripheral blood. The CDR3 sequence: CASRANRGLGYTF. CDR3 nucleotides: TGTGCCAGCAGAGCTAACAGGGGGCTGGGCTACACCTTC.